This is a list of T cell receptor delta chains from one sample in a study of gamma-delta T cells after stem cell transplantation. TCRdb repeated clone calling on the RT-PCR reads with CATT. Among thousands of delta-chain clones, just over 9.5% were seen once, and the ten largest hold around 13%. Sequenced material: gamma-delta T cells. Source of these receptors: a human donor. It is not recorded whose cells these are; they may come from a transplant donor. Both conserved end residues are part of each CDR3. D genes are given only for firm matches. A row's size may be missing; if present it is once, few, many or a size class.

clone_size: .; d_call: TRDD3; v_call: TRDV2; j_call: TRDJ1; cdr3_aa: CACDAPFLLGDTAGGKLIF; cdr3_nt: TGTGCCTGTGACGCCCCCTTCCTACTGGGGGATACCGCCGGGGGGAAACTCATCTTT
clone_size: large; d_call: TRDD3; v_call: TRDV2; j_call: TRDJ1; cdr3_aa: CACDTLLGDTRTDKLIF; cdr3_nt: TGTGCCTGTGACACCTTACTGGGGGATACGCGCACCGATAAACTCATCTTT
clone_size: .; d_call: TRDD3; v_call: TRDV2; j_call: TRDJ1; cdr3_aa: CACDVLTGGYAYTDKLIF; cdr3_nt: TGTGCCTGTGACGTCCTTACTGGGGGATACGCCTACACCGATAAACTCATCTTT
clone_size: medium-sized; d_call: TRDD3; v_call: TRDV2; j_call: TRDJ2; cdr3_aa: CACDPLLGDMAAAQLFF; cdr3_nt: TGTGCCTGTGACCCCTTACTGGGGGATATGGCGGCAGCACAACTCTTCTTT
clone_size: medium-sized; d_call: .; v_call: TRDV2; j_call: TRDJ3; cdr3_aa: CACDTLGDTEDWDTRQMFF; cdr3_nt: TGTGCCTGTGACACCCTAGGCGATACAGAAGACTGGGACACCCGACAGATGTTTTTC
clone_size: few; d_call: TRDD3; v_call: TRDV2; j_call: TRDJ1; cdr3_aa: CARDTVARDTPYTDKLIF; cdr3_nt: TGTGCCCGTGACACCGTTGCGAGGGATACCCCGTACACCGATAAACTCATCTTT
clone_size: medium-sized; d_call: .; v_call: TRDV2; j_call: TRDJ1; cdr3_aa: CACDTVGKSTDKLIF; cdr3_nt: TGTGCCTGTGACACCGTAGGAAAAAGCACCGATAAACTCATCTTT
clone_size: .; d_call: TRDD3; v_call: TRDV2; j_call: TRDJ3; cdr3_aa: CACDTGSGGYEAWDTRQMFF; cdr3_nt: TGTGCCTGTGACACCGGATCCGGGGGATACGAAGCTTGGGACACCCGACAGATGTTTTTC
clone_size: few; d_call: TRDD3; v_call: TRDV2; j_call: TRDJ1; cdr3_aa: CACDVLTGGSTDKLIF; cdr3_nt: TGTGCCTGTGACGTCCTTACTGGGGGGTCCACCGATAAACTCATCTTT
clone_size: .; d_call: TRDD3; v_call: TRDV2; j_call: TRDJ1; cdr3_aa: CACDKLLGDRDKLIF; cdr3_nt: TGTGCCTGTGACAAACTCCTGGGGGACCGGGATAAACTCATCTTT
clone_size: few; d_call: TRDD3; v_call: TRDV2; j_call: TRDJ1; cdr3_aa: CACDNVLGDTLHDKLIF; cdr3_nt: TGTGCCTGTGACAACGTACTGGGGGATACGCTCCACGATAAACTCATCTTC
clone_size: few; d_call: TRDD3; v_call: TRDV2; j_call: TRDJ1; cdr3_aa: CACEALGDATYTDKLIF; cdr3_nt: TGTGCCTGTGAAGCACTGGGGGATGCAACTTACACCGATAAACTCATCTTT
clone_size: .; d_call: TRDD3; v_call: TRDV2; j_call: TRDJ1; cdr3_aa: CACDTATGGEYTDKLIF; cdr3_nt: TGTGCCTGTGACACGGCCACTGGGGGAGAGTACACCGATAAACTCATCTTT
clone_size: medium-sized; d_call: .; v_call: TRDV2; j_call: TRDJ2; cdr3_aa: CACDTVGGGPTRAQLFF; cdr3_nt: TGTGCCTGTGACACCGTAGGGGGGGGCCCCACGAGGGCACAACTCTTCTTT
clone_size: medium-sized; d_call: TRDD3; v_call: TRDV2; j_call: TRDJ3; cdr3_aa: CACDTPVLGDVSSWDTRQMFF; cdr3_nt: TGTGCCTGTGACACCCCAGTACTGGGGGACGTGAGCTCCTGGGACACCCGACAGATGTTTTTC
clone_size: .; d_call: TRDD3; v_call: TRDV2; j_call: TRDJ1; cdr3_aa: CACDTRLTYWGAPTDKLIF; cdr3_nt: TGTGCCTGTGACACGCGTCTCACGTACTGGGGAGCCCCCACCGATAAACTCATCTTT
clone_size: once; d_call: TRDD3; v_call: TRDV2; j_call: TRDJ1; cdr3_aa: CACDVLGDMGLRKDQLVHPNTDKLIF; cdr3_nt: TGTGCCTGTGACGTACTGGGGGATATGGGCCTAAGGAAAGACCAGCTAGTTCATCCGAACACCGATAAACTCATCTTT
clone_size: .; d_call: TRDD3; v_call: TRDV1; j_call: TRDJ1; cdr3_aa: CALGESPTGGYLEGTDKLIF; cdr3_nt: TGTGCTCTTGGGGAATCTCCTACTGGGGGATATCTGGAAGGGACCGATAAACTCATCTTT
clone_size: .; d_call: .; v_call: TRDV1; j_call: TRDJ1; cdr3_aa: CALGERRPSYEAGGGTDKLIF; cdr3_nt: TGTGCTCTTGGGGAACGCCGGCCTTCCTACGAGGCTGGGGGAGGGACCGATAAACTCATCTTT
clone_size: .; d_call: .; v_call: TRDV2; j_call: TRDJ3; cdr3_aa: CACATAESGLGSGENSWDTRQMFF; cdr3_nt: TGTGCCTGTGCCACCGCGGAGAGTGGTCTGGGGTCGGGAGAAAACTCCTGGGACACCCGACAGATGTTTTTC
clone_size: few; d_call: TRDD3; v_call: TRDV2; j_call: TRDJ1; cdr3_aa: CACDTVLGDTNTDKLIF; cdr3_nt: TGTGCCTGTGACACCGTGCTGGGGGATACGAACACCGATAAACTCATCTTT
clone_size: .; d_call: .; v_call: TRDV2; j_call: TRDJ3; cdr3_aa: CACDTSQVLVGADTWDTRQMFF; cdr3_nt: TGTGCCTGTGACACCTCACAAGTACTGGTGGGCGCCGACACCTGGGACACCCGACAGATGTTTTTC
clone_size: medium-sized; d_call: TRDD3; v_call: TRDV2; j_call: TRDJ2; cdr3_aa: CACDTILGDTSPLTAQLFF; cdr3_nt: TGTGCCTGTGACACTATACTGGGGGATACATCCCCTTTGACAGCACAACTCTTCTTT
clone_size: few; d_call: TRDD3; v_call: TRDV2; j_call: TRDJ1; cdr3_aa: CACDPVGLGDTTDKLIF; cdr3_nt: TGTGCCTGTGACCCCGTAGGTCTGGGGGATACGACCGATAAACTCATCTTT
clone_size: .; d_call: TRDD3; v_call: TRDV3; j_call: TRDJ2; cdr3_aa: CAFSGGLKWAQLFF; cdr3_nt: TGTGCCTTTAGCGGGGGATTAAAGTGGGCACAACTCTTCTTT
clone_size: few; d_call: .; v_call: TRDV2; j_call: TRDJ1; cdr3_aa: CACDTSVPLLLRVADKLIF; cdr3_nt: TGTGCCTGTGACACCTCAGTCCCTCTACTGCTGCGGGTCGCCGATAAACTCATCTTT
clone_size: few; d_call: TRDD3; v_call: TRDV2; j_call: TRDJ1; cdr3_aa: CACDTVGWGSDTDKLIF; cdr3_nt: TGTGCCTGTGACACCGTTGGCTGGGGGTCAGACACCGATAAACTCATCTTT
clone_size: few; d_call: .; v_call: TRDV2; j_call: TRDJ1; cdr3_aa: CACDSLGDYTDKLIF; cdr3_nt: TGTGCCTGTGACAGCTTAGGGGATTACACCGATAAACTCATCTTT
clone_size: medium-sized; d_call: TRDD3; v_call: TRDV2; j_call: TRDJ1; cdr3_aa: CACDLVVGDTGPYTDKLIF; cdr3_nt: TGTGCCTGTGACCTCGTGGTGGGGGATACGGGACCGTACACCGATAAACTCATCTTT
clone_size: large; d_call: .; v_call: TRDV2; j_call: TRDJ3; cdr3_aa: CACDAQDSWDTRQMFF; cdr3_nt: TGTGCCTGTGACGCCCAGGACTCCTGGGACACCCGACAGATGTTTTTC
clone_size: .; d_call: .; v_call: TRDV2; j_call: TRDJ1; cdr3_aa: CACDSLRRGSLSSYTDKLIF; cdr3_nt: TGTGCCTGTGACTCCCTACGGAGGGGATCCCTTTCCTCTTACACCGATAAACTCATCTTT
clone_size: few; d_call: .; v_call: TRDV2; j_call: TRDJ1; cdr3_aa: CACDFLLGNDDKLIF; cdr3_nt: TGTGCCTGTGACTTCCTACTGGGAAACGACGATAAACTCATCTTT
clone_size: .; d_call: TRDD3; v_call: TRDV2; j_call: TRDJ1; cdr3_aa: CACDTVPGMGDTKARYTDKLIF; cdr3_nt: TGTGCCTGTGACACCGTTCCGGGCATGGGGGATACCAAGGCCAGGTACACCGATAAACTCATCTTT
clone_size: .; d_call: TRDD3; v_call: TRDV2; j_call: TRDJ1; cdr3_aa: CACDPTTGGYHTDKLIF; cdr3_nt: TGTGCCTGTGACCCGACTACTGGGGGATACCACACCGATAAACTCATCTTT
clone_size: .; d_call: TRDD3; v_call: TRDV2; j_call: TRDJ1; cdr3_aa: CACEPLLGDTGSDKLTF; cdr3_nt: TGTGCCTGTGAGCCATTACTGGGGGATACGGGGAGCGATAAACTCACCTTT
clone_size: .; d_call: TRDD3; v_call: TRDV2; j_call: TRDJ1; cdr3_aa: CACDLLGDTDKLIF; cdr3_nt: TGTGCCTGTGACTTACTGGGGGACACCGATAAACTCATCTTT
clone_size: few; d_call: TRDD3; v_call: TRDV2; j_call: TRDJ1; cdr3_aa: CACDTVMSGGILKLIF; cdr3_nt: TGTGCCTGTGACACGGTCATGTCTGGGGGAATACTCAAACTCATCTTT
clone_size: .; d_call: TRDD3; v_call: TRDV2; j_call: TRDJ3; cdr3_aa: CACDILGEQSSWDTRQMFF; cdr3_nt: TGTGCCTGTGATATTCTGGGGGAGCAAAGCTCCTGGGACACCCGACAGATGTTTTTC
clone_size: medium-sized; d_call: TRDD3; v_call: TRDV2; j_call: TRDJ3; cdr3_aa: CACDPVLGDSTRQMFF; cdr3_nt: TGTGCCTGTGACCCAGTACTGGGGGATTCTACCCGACAGATGTTTTTC
clone_size: .; d_call: TRDD3; v_call: TRDV2; j_call: TRDJ3; cdr3_aa: CACDTVLGDRGSWDTRQMFF; cdr3_nt: TGTGCCTGTGACACCGTGCTGGGGGATAGGGGCTCCTGGGACACCCGACAGATGTTTTTC
clone_size: .; d_call: TRDD3; v_call: TRDV2; j_call: TRDJ1; cdr3_aa: CACDTLLPAADVLGDSKLIF; cdr3_nt: TGTGCCTGTGATACTCTCCTTCCCGCTGCCGATGTACTGGGGGACAGTAAACTCATCTTT
clone_size: few; d_call: .; v_call: TRDV2; j_call: TRDJ1; cdr3_aa: CARDTVEGTDKLIF; cdr3_nt: TGTGCCCGTGACACGGTCGAGGGGACCGATAAACTCATCTTT
clone_size: .; d_call: TRDD3; v_call: TRDV3; j_call: TRDJ1; cdr3_aa: CAFWGILLSDKLIF; cdr3_nt: TGTGCCTTCTGGGGGATACTATTGTCCGATAAACTCATCTTT
clone_size: medium-sized; d_call: .; v_call: TRDV2; j_call: TRDJ1; cdr3_aa: CACDAVLGGYTDKLIF; cdr3_nt: TGTGCCTGTGACGCCGTACTGGGAGGATACACCGATAAACTCATCTTT
clone_size: few; d_call: TRDD3; v_call: TRDV1; j_call: TRDJ3; cdr3_aa: CALGLMGDTHWDTRQMFF; cdr3_nt: TGTGCTCTTGGGTTAATGGGGGATACGCATTGGGACACCCGACAGATGTTTTTC
clone_size: .; d_call: .; v_call: TRDV2; j_call: TRDJ1; cdr3_aa: CACDTLGAPTSTDKLIF; cdr3_nt: TGTGCCTGTGACACGTTGGGGGCTCCTACCTCGACCGATAAACTCATCTTT
clone_size: few; d_call: TRDD3; v_call: TRDV2; j_call: TRDJ1; cdr3_aa: CACVELGVQNTDKLIF; cdr3_nt: TGTGCCTGTGTCGAACTGGGGGTTCAAAACACCGATAAACTCATCTTT
clone_size: few; d_call: .; v_call: TRDV2; j_call: TRDJ1; cdr3_aa: CACDTILNTDKLIF; cdr3_nt: TGTGCCTGTGACACCATCCTGAACACCGATAAACTCATCTTT
clone_size: .; d_call: .; v_call: TRDV2; j_call: TRDJ1; cdr3_aa: CACDTVKVLGKAWTDKLIF; cdr3_nt: TGCGCCTGTGACACCGTAAAGGTATTGGGGAAAGCGTGGACCGATAAACTCATCTTT
clone_size: .; d_call: .; v_call: TRDV2; j_call: TRDJ1; cdr3_aa: CACDTVIGGDRVSDNDKLIF; cdr3_nt: TGTGCCTGTGACACCGTCATTGGGGGTGATCGAGTGTCTGACAACGATAAACTCATCTTT
clone_size: .; d_call: TRDD3; v_call: TRDV2; j_call: TRDJ1; cdr3_aa: CACDTGLRTGGLYTDKLIF; cdr3_nt: TGTGCCTGTGACACCGGACTACGGACTGGGGGACTGTACACCGATAAACTCATCTTT
clone_size: .; d_call: TRDD3; v_call: TRDV2; j_call: TRDJ3; cdr3_aa: CACDSVLGDIRWDTRQMFF; cdr3_nt: TGTGCCTGTGACTCTGTACTGGGGGATATTCGCTGGGACACCCGACAGATGTTTTTC
clone_size: medium-sized; d_call: .; v_call: TRDV2; j_call: TRDJ1; cdr3_aa: CACDAIHSDKLIF; cdr3_nt: TGTGCCTGTGACGCCATTCACTCCGATAAACTCATCTTT